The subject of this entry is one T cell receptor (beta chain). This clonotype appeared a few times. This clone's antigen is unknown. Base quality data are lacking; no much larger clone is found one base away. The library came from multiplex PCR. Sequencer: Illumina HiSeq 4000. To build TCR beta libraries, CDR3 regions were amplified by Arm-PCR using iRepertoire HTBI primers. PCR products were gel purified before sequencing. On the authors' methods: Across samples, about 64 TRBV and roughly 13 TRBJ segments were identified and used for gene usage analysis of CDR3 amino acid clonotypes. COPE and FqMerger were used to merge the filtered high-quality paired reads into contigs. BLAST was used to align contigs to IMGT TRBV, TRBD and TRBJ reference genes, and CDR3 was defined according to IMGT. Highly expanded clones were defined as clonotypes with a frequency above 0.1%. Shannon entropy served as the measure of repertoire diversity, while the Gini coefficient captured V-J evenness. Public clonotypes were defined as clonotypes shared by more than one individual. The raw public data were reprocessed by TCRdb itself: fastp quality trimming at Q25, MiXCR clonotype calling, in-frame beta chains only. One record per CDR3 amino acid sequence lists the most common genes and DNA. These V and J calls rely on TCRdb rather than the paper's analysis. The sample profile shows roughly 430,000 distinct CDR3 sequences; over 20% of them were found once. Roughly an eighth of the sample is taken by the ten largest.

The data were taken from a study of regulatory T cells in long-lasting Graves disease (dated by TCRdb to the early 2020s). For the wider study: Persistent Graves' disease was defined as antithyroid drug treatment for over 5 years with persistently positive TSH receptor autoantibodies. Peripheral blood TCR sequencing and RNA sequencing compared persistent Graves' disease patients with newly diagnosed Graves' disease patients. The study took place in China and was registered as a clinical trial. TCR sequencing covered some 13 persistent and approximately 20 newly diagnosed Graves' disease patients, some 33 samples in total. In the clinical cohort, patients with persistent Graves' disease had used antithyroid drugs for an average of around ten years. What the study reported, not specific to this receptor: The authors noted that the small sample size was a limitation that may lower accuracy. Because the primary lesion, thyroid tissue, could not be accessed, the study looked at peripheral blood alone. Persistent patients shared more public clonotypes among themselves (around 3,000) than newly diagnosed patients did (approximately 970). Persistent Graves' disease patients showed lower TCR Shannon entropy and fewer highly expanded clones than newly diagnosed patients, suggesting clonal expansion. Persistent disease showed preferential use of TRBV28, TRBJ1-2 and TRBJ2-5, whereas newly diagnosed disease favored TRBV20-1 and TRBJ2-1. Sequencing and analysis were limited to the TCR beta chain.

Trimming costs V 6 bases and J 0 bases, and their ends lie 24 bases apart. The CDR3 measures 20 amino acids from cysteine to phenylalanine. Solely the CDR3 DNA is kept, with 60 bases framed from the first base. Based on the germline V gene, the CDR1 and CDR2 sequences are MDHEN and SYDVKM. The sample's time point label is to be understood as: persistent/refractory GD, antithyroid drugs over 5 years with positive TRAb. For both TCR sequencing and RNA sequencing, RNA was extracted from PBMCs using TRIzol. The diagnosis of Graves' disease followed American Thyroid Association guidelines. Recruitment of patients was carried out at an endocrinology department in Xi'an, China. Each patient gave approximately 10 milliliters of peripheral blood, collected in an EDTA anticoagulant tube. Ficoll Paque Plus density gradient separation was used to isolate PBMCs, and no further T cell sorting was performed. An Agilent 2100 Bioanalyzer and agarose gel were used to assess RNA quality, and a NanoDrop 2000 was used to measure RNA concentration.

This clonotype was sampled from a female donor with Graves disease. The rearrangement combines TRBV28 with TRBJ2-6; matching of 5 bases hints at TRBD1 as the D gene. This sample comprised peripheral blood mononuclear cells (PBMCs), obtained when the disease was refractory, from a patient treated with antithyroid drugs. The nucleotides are TGTGCCAGCAGCCCCGACGGCGTAGACGACGGACACTCTGGGGCCAACGTCCTGACTTTC. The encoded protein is CASSPDGVDDGHSGANVLTF.